This T cell receptor (beta chain) was captured in a study of T cells in Graves' hyperthyroidism and ophthalmopathy. In making diagnoses, clinical symptoms, serum thyroxine and TRAb, thyroid ultrasound and orbital computed tomography were all used. Each 10 ml fresh peripheral blood draw supplied the PBMCs. This clonotype was seen only a few times. From RNA transcripts, TCR beta CDR3 regions were amplified. First-round RT-PCR with HTBI primers amplified the TCR CDR3 region. Using its own MiXCR run on the multiplex PCR reads, TCRdb lists one record per CDR3 protein. Here the sample spans approximately 590,000 distinct CDR3 sequences, approximately 15% being singletons. Losses at the gene ends were 4 bases for V and 2 bases for J; bases not matched to a gene: 8. Germline loops: CDR1 WNHNN, CDR2 SYGVQD (reference sequence). The CDR3 extends over 16 amino acids.

This sequence joins TRBV10-1 and TRBJ2-1; TRBD2 matches 7 bases. The sequence was collected from a woman in her thirties with Graves' hyperthyroidism. Specimen: blood. DNA for the CDR3: TGCGCCAGCAGTGGAATCCGCGGGAGTCCCTACAATGAGCAGTTCTTC. Its protein product is CASSGIRGSPYNEQFF.